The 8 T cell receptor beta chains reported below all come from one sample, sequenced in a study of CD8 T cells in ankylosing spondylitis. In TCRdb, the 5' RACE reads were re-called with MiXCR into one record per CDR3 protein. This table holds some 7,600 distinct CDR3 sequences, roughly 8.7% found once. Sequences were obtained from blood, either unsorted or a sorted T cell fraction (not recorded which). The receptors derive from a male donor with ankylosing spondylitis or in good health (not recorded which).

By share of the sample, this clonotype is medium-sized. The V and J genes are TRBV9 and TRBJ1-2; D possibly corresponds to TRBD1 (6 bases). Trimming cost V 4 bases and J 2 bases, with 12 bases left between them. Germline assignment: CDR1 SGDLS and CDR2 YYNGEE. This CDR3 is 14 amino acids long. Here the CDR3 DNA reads TGTGCCAGCAGCCCAGGGGACTTCAACTATGGCTACACCTTC. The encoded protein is CASSPGDFNYGYTF.

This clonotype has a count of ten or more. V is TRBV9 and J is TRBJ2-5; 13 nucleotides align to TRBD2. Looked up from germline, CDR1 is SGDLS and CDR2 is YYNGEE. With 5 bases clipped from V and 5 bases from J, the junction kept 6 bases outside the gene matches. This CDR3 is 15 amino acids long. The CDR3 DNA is TGTGCCAGCAGTCGCGGACTAGCGGGAGTGGAGACCCAGTACTTC. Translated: CASSRGLAGVETQYF.

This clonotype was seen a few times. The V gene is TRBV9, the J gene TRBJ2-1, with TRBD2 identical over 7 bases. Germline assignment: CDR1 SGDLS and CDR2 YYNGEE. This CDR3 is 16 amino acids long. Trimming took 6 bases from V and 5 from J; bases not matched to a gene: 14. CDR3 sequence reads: CASKGSLADSNNEQFF. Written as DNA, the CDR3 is TGTGCCAGCAAGGGCAGCCTAGCGGATAGTAACAATGAGCAGTTCTTC.

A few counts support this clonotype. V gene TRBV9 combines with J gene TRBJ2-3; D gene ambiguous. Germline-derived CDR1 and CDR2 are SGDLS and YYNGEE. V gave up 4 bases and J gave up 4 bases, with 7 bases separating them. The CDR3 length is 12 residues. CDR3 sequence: CASSPPADTQYF. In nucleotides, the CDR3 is TGTGCCAGCAGCCCCCCGGCAGATACGCAGTATTTT. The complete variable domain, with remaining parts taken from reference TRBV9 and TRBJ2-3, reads DSGVTQTPKHLITATGQRVTLRCSPRSGDLSVYWYQQSLDQGLQFLIQYYNGEERAKGNILERFSAQQFPDLHSELNLSSLELGDSALYFCASSPPADTQYFGPGTRLTVL.

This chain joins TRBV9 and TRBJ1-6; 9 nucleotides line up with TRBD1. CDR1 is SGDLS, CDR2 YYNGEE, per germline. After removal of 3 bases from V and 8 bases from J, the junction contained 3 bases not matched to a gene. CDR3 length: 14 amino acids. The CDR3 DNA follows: TGTGCCAGCAGCGCCACAGGGGGCGATTCACCCCTCCACTTT. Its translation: CASSATGGDSPLHF.

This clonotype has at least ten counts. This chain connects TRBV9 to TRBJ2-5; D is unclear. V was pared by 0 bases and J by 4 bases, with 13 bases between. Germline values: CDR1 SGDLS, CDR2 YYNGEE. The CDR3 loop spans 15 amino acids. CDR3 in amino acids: CASSVGGTGIETQYF. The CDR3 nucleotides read TGTGCCAGCAGCGTAGGGGGTACCGGAATAGAGACCCAGTACTTC.

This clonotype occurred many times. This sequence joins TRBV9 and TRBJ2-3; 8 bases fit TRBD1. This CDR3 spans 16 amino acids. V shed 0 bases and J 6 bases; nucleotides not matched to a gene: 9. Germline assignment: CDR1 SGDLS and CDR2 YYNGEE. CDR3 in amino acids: CASSVETGGPFDTQYF. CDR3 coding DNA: TGTGCCAGCAGCGTAGAAACAGGGGGACCCTTTGATACGCAGTATTTT.

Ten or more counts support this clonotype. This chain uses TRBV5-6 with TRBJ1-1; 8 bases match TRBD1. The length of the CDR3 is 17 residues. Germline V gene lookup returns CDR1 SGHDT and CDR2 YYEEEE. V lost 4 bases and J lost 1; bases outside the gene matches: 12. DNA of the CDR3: TGTGCCAGCAGCCGAACAGGGGGTGTACCGACGAACACTGAAGCTTTCTTT. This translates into CASSRTGGVPTNTEAFF.